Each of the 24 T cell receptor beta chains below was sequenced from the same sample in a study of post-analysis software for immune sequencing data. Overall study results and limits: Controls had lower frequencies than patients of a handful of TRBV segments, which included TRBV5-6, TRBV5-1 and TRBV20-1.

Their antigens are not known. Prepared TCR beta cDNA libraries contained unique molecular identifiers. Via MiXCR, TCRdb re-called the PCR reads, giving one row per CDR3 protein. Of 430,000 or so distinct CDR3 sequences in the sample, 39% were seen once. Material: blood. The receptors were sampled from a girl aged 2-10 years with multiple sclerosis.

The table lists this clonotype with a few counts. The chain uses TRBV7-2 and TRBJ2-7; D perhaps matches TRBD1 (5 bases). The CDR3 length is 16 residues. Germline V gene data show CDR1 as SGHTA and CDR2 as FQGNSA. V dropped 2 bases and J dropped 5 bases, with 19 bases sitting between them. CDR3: CASSLTPGIPLDEQYF. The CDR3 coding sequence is TGTGCCAGCAGCTTAACCCCAGGGATTCCTCTGGACGAGCAGTACTTC.

CDR3 DNA: TGTGCCAGCAGCGTATACGGGACAGCGAACACCGGGGAGCTGTTTTTT. Amino acid sequence: CASSVYGTANTGELFF. This chain uses TRBV7-7 with TRBJ2-2, with 7 bases that match TRBD1. Germline CDR1 is SSHAT and CDR2 is FNYEAQ (reference sequence). The CDR3 is 16 amino acids. J gave up 0 bases and V 5 bases, and 6 bases lay outside the gene matches.

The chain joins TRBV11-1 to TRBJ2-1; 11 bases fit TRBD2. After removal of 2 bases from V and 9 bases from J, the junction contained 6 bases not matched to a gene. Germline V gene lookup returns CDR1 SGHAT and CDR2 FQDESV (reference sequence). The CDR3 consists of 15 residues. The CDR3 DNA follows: TGTGCCAGCAGCTTAATAGCGGGGGGGCCCCGTGAGCAGTTCTTC. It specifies CASSLIAGGPREQFF.

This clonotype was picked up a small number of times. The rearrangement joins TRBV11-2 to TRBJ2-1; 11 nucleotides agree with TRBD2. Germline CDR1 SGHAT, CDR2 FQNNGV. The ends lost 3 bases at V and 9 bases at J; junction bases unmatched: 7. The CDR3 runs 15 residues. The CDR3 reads CASSFGSGRVAEQFF. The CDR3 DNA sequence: TGTGCCAGCAGCTTCGGTAGCGGGAGGGTAGCTGAGCAGTTCTTC.

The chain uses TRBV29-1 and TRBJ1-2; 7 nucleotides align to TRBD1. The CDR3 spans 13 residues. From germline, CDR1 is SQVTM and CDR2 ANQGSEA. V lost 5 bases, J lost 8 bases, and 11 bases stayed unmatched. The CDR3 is CSVKHTGERGYTF. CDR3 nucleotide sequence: TGCAGCGTTAAACACACAGGGGAGCGAGGCTACACCTTC.

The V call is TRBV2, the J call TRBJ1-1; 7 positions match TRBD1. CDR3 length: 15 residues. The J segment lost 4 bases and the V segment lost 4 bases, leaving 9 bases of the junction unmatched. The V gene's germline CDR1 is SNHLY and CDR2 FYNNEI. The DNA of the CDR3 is TGTGCCAGCAGTGTACCCCAGGGGGATTTCACTGAAGCTTTCTTT. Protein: CASSVPQGDFTEAFF.

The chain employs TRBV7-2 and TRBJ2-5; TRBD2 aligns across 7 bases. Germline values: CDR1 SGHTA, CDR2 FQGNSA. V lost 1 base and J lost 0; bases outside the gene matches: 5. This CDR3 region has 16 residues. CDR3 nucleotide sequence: TGTGCCAGCAGCTTAGGGGGTAGCGGGTACCAAGAGACCCAGTACTTC. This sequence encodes CASSLGGSGYQETQYF.

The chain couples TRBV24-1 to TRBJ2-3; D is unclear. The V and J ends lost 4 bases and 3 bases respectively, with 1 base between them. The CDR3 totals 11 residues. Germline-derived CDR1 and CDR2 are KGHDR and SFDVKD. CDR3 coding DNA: TGTGCCACCAGTGAGACAGATACGCAGTATTTT. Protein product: CATSETDTQYF.

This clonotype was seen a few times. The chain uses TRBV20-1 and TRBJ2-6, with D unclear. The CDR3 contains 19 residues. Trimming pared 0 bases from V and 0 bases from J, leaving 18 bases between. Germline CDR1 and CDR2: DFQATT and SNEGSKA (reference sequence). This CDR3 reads CSARDPQATFLSGANVLTF. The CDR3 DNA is TGCAGTGCTAGAGACCCGCAGGCTACGTTCCTCTCTGGGGCCAACGTCCTGACTTTC.

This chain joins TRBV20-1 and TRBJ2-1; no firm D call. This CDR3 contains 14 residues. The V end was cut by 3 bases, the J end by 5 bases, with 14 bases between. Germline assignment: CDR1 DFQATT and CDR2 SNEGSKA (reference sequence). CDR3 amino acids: CSASELVADNEQFF. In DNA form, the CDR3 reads TGCAGTGCTAGCGAGCTAGTGGCGGACAATGAGCAGTTCTTC.

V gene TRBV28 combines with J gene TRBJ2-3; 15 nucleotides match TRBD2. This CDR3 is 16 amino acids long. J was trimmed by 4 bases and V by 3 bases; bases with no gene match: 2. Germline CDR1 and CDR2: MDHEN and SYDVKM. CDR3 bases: TGTGCCAGCAGTTTCCGGACTAGCGGGAGGGCAGATACGCAGTATTTT. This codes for CASSFRTSGRADTQYF.

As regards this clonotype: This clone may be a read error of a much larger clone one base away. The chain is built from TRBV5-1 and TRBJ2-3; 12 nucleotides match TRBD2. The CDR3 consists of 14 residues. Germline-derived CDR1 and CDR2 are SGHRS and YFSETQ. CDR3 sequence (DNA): TGCGCCAGCAACCTAGCGGGGGGGACAGATACGCCGTATTTT. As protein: CASNLAGGTDTPYF.

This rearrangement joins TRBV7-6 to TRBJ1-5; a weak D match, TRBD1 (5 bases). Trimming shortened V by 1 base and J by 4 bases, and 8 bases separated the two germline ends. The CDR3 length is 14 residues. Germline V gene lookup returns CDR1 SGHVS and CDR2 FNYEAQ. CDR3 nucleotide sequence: TGTGCCAGCAGCTTAGTCAGGGATAATCAGCCCCAGCATTTT. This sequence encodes CASSLVRDNQPQHF.

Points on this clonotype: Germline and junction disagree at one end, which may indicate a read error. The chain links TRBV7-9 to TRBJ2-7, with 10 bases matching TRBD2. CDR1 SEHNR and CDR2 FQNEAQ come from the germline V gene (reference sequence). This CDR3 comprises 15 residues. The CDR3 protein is CSSSLAGGYSYEQYF. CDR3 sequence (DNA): TGTTCCAGCAGCTTAGCGGGAGGATACTCCTACGAGCAGTACTTC.

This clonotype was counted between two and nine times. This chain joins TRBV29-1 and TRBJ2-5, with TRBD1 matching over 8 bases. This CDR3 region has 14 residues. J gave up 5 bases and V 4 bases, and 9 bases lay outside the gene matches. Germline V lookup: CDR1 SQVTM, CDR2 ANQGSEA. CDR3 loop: CSVGAGQAKETQYF. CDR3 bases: TGCAGCGTTGGGGCGGGACAGGCAAAGGAGACCCAGTACTTC.

CDR3 nucleotide sequence: TGCAGTGCTAGTCAAGCGGGGGTAAGCAATGAGCAGTTCTTC. This gives the protein CSASQAGVSNEQFF. The chain combines TRBV20-1 with TRBJ2-1; 8 nucleotides align to TRBD2. Germline lookup yields CDR1 DFQATT and CDR2 SNEGSKA (reference sequence). The CDR3 contains 14 residues. Trimming at V came to 3 bases and at J to 6 bases, leaving 7 bases not matched to a gene.

CDR3 DNA: TGTGCCAGCAGCCAAGCGGGACTAGCGGCAACCTACGAGCAGTACTTC. Its protein product is CASSQAGLAATYEQYF. V usage is TRBV4-2 and J usage is TRBJ2-7; 11 bases agree with TRBD2. Germline V gene lookup returns CDR1 LGHNA and CDR2 YNFKEQ. CDR3 length: 16 residues. Losses at the gene ends were 1 base for V and 2 bases for J; bases not matched to a gene: 4.

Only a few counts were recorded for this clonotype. The CDR3 here is CASSFPRVDQPQHF. CDR3 coding DNA: TGTGCCAGCAGTTTCCCCAGGGTAGATCAGCCCCAGCATTTT. The gene calls are TRBV28 and TRBJ1-5; weak D call: TRBD1 (5 bases). Germline assignment: CDR1 MDHEN and CDR2 SYDVKM. V lost 3 bases and J 5 bases, leaving 11 bases between the germline ends. CDR3 length equals 14 residues.

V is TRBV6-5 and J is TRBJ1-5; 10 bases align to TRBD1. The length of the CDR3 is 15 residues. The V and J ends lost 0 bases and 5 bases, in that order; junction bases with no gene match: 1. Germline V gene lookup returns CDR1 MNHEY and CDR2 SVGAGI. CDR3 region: CASSYSGQGHQPQHF. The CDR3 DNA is TGTGCCAGCAGTTACTCGGGACAGGGGCATCAGCCCCAGCATTTT.

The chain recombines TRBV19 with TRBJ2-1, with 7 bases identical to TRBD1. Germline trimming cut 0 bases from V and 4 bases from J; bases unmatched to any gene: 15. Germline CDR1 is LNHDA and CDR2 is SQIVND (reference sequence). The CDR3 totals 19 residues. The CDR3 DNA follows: TGTGCCAGTAGTATAGATCACTTCGGACAGGCGTCCCTTTACAATGAGCAGTTCTTC. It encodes CASSIDHFGQASLYNEQFF. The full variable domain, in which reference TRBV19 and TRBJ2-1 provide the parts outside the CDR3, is DGGITQSPKYLFRKEGQNVTLSCEQNLNHDAMYWYRQDPGQGLRLIYYSQIVNDFQKGDIAEGYSVSREKKESFPLTVTSAQKNPTAFYLCASSIDHFGQASLYNEQFFGPGTRLTVL.

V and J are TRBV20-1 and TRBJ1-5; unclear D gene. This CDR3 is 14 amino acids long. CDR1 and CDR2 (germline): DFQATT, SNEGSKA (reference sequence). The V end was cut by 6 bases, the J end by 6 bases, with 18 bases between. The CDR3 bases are TGCAGTGCCAGCCGGTCGCTAAGGAGTCAGCCCCAGCATTTT. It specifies CSASRSLRSQPQHF.

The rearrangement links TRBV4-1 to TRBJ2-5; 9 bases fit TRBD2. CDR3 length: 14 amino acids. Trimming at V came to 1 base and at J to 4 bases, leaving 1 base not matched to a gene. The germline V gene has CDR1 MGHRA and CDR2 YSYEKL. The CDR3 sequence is CASSQGGGAETQYF. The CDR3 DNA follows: TGCGCCAGCAGCCAAGGCGGGGGGGCAGAGACCCAGTACTTC.

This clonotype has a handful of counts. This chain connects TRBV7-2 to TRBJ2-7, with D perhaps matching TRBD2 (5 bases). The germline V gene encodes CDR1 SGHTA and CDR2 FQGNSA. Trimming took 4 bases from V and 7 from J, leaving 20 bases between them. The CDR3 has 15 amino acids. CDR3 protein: CASSSNGYRTGEQYF. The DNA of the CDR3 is TGTGCCAGCAGCTCTAACGGGTACCGTACGGGGGAGCAGTACTTC.

CDR3 DNA: TGTGCCAGCCCCCACCCCACGGATACTAGCGAACGCTCCTACGAGCAGTACTTC. Protein sequence: CASPHPTDTSERSYEQYF. The V and J genes are TRBV13 and TRBJ2-7, with TRBD2 matching 7 bases. The germline V gene has CDR1 PRHDT and CDR2 FYEKMQ (reference sequence). The CDR3 spans 18 residues. Trimming took 8 bases from V and 0 from J; bases not matched to a gene: 19.